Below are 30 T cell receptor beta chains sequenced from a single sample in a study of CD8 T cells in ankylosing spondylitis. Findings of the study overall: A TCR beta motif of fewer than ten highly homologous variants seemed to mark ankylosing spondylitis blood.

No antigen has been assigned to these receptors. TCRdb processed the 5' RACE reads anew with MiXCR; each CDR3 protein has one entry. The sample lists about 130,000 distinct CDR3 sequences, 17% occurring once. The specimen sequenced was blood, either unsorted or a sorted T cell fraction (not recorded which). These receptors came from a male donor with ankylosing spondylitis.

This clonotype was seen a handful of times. The CDR3 region has the DNA TGTGCCAGCAGTACCACGAATGAGCAGTTCTTC. This gives the protein CASSTTNEQFF. The V gene is TRBV27, the J gene TRBJ2-1; D is undetermined. Deletions cut 5 bases from V and 7 bases from J, with 6 bases between. CDR1 and CDR2 (germline): MNHEY, SMNVEV (reference sequence). The CDR3 length is 11 residues.

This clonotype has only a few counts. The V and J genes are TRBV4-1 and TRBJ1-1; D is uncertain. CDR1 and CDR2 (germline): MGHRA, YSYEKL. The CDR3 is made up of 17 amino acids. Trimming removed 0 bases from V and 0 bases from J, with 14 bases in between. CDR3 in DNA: TGCGCCAGCAGCCAAGATCGTATGGGCTTTTTGAACACTGAAGCTTTCTTT. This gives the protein CASSQDRMGFLNTEAFF.

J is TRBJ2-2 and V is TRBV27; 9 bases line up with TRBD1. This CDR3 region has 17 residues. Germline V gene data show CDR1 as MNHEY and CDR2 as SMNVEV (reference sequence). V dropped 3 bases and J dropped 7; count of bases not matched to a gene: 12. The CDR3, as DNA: TGTGCCAGCAGTTTTCCCCCACAGGGGGCGGGCATCGGGGAGCTGTTTTTT. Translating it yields CASSFPPQGAGIGELFF.

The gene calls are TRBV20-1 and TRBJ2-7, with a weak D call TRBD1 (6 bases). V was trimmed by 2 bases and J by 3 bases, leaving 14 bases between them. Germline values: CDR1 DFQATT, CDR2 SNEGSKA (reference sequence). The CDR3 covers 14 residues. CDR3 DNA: TGCAGTGCTAGACCCCCGGACAGCAACTACGAGCAGTACTTC. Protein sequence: CSARPPDSNYEQYF.

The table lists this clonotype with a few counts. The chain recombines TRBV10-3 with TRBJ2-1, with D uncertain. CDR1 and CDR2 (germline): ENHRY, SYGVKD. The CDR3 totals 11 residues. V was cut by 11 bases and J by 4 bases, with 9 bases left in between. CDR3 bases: TGTGCCGCCTCACATTACAATGAGCAGTTCTTC. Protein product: CAASHYNEQFF.

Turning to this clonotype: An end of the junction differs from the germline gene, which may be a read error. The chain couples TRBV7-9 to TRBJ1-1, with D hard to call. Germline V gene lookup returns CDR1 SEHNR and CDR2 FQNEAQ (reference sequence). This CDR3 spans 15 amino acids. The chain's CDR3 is CASSLAILGNTEVFF. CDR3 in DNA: TGTGCCAGCAGCTTAGCGATACTCGGGAACACTGAAGTTTTCTTT.

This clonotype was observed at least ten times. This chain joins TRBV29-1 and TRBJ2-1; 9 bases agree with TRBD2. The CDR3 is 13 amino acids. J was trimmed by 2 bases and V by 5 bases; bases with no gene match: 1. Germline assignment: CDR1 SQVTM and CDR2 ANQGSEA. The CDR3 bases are TGCAGCGTTCCTAGCGGGGCCTACAATGAGCAGTTCTTC. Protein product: CSVPSGAYNEQFF.

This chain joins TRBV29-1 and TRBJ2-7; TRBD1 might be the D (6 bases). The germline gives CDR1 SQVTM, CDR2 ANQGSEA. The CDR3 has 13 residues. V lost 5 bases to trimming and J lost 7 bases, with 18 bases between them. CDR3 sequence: CSVRETGGLEQYF. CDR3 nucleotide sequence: TGCAGCGTTCGTGAGACAGGCGGTTTGGAGCAGTACTTC.

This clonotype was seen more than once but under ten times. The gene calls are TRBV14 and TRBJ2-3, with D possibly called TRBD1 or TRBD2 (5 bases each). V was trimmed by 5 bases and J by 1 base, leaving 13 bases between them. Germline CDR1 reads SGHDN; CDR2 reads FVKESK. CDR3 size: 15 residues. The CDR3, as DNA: TGTGCCAGCAGCTGGGGGTACAGCGGCACAGATACGCAGTATTTT. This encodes CASSWGYSGTDTQYF.

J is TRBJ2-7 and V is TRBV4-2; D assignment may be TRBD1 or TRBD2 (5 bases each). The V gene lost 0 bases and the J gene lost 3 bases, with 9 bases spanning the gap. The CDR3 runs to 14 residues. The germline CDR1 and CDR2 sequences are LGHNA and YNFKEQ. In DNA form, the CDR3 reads TGTGCCAGCAGCCAAGAGGGACGCGTCTACGAGCAGTACTTC. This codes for CASSQEGRVYEQYF.

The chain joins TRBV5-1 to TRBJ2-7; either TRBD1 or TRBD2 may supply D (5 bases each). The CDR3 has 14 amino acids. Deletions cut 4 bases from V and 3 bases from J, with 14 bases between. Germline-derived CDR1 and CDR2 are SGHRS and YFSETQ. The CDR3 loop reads CASSDWDENYEQYF. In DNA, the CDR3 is TGCGCCAGCAGCGATTGGGACGAGAACTACGAGCAGTACTTC.

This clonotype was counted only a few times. The DNA of the CDR3 is TGTGCCAGCAGCCAAGGGAGGGGATGGGACAAAAACATTCAGTACTTC. Protein product: CASSQGRGWDKNIQYF. The chain combines TRBV4-2 with TRBJ2-4, with D possibly being TRBD2 (6 bases). The CDR3 loop spans 16 amino acids. The V and J ends lost 1 base and 3 bases respectively, with 13 bases between them. CDR1 is LGHNA, CDR2 YNFKEQ, per germline.

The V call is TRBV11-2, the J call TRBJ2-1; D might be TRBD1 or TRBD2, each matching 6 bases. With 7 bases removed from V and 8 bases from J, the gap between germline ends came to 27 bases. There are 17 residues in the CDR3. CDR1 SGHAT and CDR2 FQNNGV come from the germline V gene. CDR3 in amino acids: CASINGGVAQGRHEQFF. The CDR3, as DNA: TGTGCCAGCATCAACGGAGGGGTAGCACAGGGTCGGCATGAGCAGTTCTTC.

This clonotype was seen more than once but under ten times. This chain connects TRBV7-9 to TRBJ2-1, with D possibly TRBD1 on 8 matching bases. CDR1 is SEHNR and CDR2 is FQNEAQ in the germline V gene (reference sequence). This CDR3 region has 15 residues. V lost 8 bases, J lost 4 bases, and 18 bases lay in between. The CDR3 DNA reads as TGTGCCAGCGGCATTGGACAGGGACTATACAATGAGCAGTTCTTC. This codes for CASGIGQGLYNEQFF.

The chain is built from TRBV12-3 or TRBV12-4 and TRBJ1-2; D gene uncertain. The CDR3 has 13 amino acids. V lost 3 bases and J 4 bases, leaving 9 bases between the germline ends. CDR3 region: CASSFRRVYGYTF. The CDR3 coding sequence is TGTGCCAGCAGTTTCCGACGGGTCTATGGCTACACCTTC.

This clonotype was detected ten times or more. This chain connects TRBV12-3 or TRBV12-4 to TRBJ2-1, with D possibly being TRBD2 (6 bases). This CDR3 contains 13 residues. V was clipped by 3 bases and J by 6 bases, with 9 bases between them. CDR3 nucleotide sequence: TGTGCCAGCAGTTTCGGGGACTTCAATGAGCAGTTCTTC. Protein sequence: CASSFGDFNEQFF.

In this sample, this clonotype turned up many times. CDR3 sequence: CASSGQGNTEAFF. In nucleotides, the CDR3 is TGTGCCAGCAGTGGACAGGGGAACACTGAAGCTTTCTTT. The V and J genes are TRBV6-2 or TRBV6-3 and TRBJ1-1, with 8 nucleotides matching TRBD1. V was pared by 5 bases and J by 1 base, with 0 bases of the junction left unmatched. The CDR3 has 13 amino acids. CDR1 and CDR2 (germline): MNHEY, SVGEGT.

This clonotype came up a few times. This chain's CDR3 is CASSYSSGIYEQYF. Here the CDR3 DNA reads TGTGCCAGCAGTTATTCTAGCGGGATTTACGAGCAGTACTTC. This rearrangement joins TRBV6-5 to TRBJ2-7; TRBD2 matches at 9 bases. V lost 3 bases, J lost 4 bases, and 4 bases stayed unmatched. Germline CDR1 is MNHEY and CDR2 is SVGAGI. There are 14 residues in the CDR3.

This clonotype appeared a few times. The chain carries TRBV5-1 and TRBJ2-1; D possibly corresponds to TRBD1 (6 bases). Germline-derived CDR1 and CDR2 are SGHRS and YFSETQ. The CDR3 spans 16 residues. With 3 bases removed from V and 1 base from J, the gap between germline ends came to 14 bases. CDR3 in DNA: TGCGCCAGCAGCTCGTACAGGGTCGGATCCTACAATGAGCAGTTCTTC. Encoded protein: CASSSYRVGSYNEQFF.

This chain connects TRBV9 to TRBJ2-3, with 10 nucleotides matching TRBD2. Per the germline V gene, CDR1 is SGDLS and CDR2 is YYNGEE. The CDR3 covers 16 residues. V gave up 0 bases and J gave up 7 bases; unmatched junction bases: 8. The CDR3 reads CASSVEVDSGRNTQYF. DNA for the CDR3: TGTGCCAGCAGCGTAGAGGTTGATAGCGGGAGGAATACGCAGTATTTT. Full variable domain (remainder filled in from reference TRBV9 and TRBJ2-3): DSGVTQTPKHLITATGQRVTLRCSPRSGDLSVYWYQQSLDQGLQFLIQYYNGEERAKGNILERFSAQQFPDLHSELNLSSLELGDSALYFCASSVEVDSGRNTQYFGPGTRLTVL.

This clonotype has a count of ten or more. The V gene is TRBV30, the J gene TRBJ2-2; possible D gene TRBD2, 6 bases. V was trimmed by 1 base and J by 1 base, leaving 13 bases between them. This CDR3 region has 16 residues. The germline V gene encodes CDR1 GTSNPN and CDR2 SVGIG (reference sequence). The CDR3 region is CAWSESWRGNTGELFF. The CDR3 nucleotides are TGTGCCTGGAGTGAAAGTTGGCGGGGGAACACCGGGGAGCTGTTTTTT.

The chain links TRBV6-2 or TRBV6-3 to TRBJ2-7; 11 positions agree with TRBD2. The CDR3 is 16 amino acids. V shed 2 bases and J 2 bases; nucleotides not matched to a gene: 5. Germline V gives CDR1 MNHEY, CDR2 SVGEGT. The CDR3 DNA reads TGTGCCAGCAGTTACGACGGGACTAGCGGAACCTACGAGCAGTACTTC. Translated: CASSYDGTSGTYEQYF.

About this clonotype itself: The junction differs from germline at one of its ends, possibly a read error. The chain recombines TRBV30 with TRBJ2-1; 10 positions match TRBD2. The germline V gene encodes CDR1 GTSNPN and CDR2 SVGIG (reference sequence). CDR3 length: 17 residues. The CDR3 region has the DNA TGTGCCTGGAGTGTAGGCCTAGCGGGAGACTTCTACATTGAGCAGTTCTTC. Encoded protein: CAWSVGLAGDFYIEQFF.

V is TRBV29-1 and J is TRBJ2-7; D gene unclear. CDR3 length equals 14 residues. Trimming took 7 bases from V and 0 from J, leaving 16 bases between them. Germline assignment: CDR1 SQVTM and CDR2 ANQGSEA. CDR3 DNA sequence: TGCAGCGCCGGTGTTAGCAGGAGCTCCTACGAGCAGTACTTC. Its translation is CSAGVSRSSYEQYF.

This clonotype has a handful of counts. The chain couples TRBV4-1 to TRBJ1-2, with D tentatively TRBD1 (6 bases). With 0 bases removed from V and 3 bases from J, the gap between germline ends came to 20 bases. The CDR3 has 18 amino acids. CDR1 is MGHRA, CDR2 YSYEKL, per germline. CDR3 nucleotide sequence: TGCGCCAGCAGCCAAGATCCGACAGGCCTTGGCGTGGACTATGGCTACACCTTC. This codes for CASSQDPTGLGVDYGYTF.

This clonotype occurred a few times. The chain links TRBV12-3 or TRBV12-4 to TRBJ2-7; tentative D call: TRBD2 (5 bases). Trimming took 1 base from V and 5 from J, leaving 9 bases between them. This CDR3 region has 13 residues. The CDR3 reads CASSLGTLDEQYF. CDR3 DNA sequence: TGTGCCAGCAGTTTAGGGACTTTGGACGAGCAGTACTTC.

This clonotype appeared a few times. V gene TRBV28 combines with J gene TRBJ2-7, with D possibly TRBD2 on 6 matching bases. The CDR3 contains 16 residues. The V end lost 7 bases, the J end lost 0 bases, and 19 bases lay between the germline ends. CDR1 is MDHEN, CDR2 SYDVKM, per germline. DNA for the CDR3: TGTGCCAGCACCGCGGTTAATCGGGAGAGCTCCTACGAGCAGTACTTC. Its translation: CASTAVNRESSYEQYF.

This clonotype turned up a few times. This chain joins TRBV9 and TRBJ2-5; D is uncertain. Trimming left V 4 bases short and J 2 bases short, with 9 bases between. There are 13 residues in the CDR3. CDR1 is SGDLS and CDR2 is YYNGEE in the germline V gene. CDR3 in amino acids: CASSSSNQETQYF. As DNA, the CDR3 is TGTGCCAGCAGCTCCAGCAATCAAGAGACCCAGTACTTC.

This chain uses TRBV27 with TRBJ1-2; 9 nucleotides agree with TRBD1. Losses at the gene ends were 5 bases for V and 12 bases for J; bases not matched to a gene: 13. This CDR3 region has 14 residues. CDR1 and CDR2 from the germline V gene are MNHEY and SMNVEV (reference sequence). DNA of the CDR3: TGTGCCAGCAGTGAGGACAGGGGTAAAGGAGGTAACACCTTC. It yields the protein CASSEDRGKGGNTF.

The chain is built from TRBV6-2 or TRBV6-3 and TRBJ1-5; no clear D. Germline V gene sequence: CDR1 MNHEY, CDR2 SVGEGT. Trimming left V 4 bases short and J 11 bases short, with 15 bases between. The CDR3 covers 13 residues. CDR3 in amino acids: CASSWGEKWAQHF. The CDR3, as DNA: TGTGCCAGCAGTTGGGGTGAAAAATGGGCCCAGCATTTT.